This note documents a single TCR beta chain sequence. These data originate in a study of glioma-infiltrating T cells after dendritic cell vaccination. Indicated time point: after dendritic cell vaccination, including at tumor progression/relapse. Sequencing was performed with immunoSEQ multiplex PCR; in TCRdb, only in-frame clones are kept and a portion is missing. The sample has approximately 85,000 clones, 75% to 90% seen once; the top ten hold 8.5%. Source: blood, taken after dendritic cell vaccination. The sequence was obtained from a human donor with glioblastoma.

The CDR3 spells CASSIRSTWDRGVSYNEQFF. The DNA for the CDR3 is TGTGCCAGTAGTATCAGGTCTACCTGGGACAGGGGAGTATCCTACAATGAGCAGTTCTTC. The rearrangement uses TRBV19 and TRBJ2-1, with TRBD1 identical over 10 bases. This CDR3 has 20 residues. V lost 3 bases and J lost 1; bases outside the gene matches: 15. CDR1 is LNHDA, CDR2 SQIVND, per germline (reference sequence).